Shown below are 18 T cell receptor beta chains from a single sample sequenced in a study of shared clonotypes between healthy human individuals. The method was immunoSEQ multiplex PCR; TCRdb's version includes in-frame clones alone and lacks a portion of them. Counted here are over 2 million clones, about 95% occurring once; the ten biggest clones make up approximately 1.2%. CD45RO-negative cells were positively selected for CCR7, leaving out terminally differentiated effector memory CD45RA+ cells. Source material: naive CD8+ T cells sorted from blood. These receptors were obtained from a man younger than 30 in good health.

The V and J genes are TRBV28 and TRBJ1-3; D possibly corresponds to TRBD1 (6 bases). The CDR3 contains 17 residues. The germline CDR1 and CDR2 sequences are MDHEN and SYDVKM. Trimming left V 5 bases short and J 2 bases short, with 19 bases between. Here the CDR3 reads CASSAQQGLFAGNTIYF. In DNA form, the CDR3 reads TGTGCCAGCAGTGCGCAACAGGGTCTGTTTGCTGGAAACACCATATATTTT.

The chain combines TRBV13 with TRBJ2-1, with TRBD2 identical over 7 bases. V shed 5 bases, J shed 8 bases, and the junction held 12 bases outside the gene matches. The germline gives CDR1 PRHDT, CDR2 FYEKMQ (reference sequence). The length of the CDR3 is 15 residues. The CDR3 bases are TGTGCCAGCAGCACATCCGGGACCGGGAGGTATGAGCAGTTCTTC. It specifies CASSTSGTGRYEQFF.

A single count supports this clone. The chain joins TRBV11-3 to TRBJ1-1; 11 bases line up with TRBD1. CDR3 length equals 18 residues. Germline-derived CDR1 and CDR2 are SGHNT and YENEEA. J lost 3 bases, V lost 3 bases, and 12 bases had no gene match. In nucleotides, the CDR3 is TGTGCCAGCAGCTTCCCCGGGACAGGGGGGTCTAGGGACACTGAAGCTTTCTTT. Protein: CASSFPGTGGSRDTEAFF.

In DNA form, the CDR3 reads TGTGCCAGCAGCTTAGCAGCTAGCGGGGGGGCTGAAGAGACCCAGTACTTC. The encoded protein is CASSLAASGGAEETQYF. This sequence joins TRBV7-2 and TRBJ2-5; TRBD2 matches at 12 bases. CDR1 and CDR2 (germline): SGHTA, FQGNSA. This CDR3 spans 17 amino acids. V shed 0 bases and J 3 bases; nucleotides not matched to a gene: 5.

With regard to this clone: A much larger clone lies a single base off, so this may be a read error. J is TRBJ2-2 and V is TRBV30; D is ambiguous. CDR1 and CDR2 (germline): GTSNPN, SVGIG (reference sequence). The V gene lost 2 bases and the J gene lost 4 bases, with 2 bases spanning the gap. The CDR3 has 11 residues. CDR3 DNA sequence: TGTGCCTGGAGTACCACCGGGGAGCTGTTTTTT. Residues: CAWSTTGELFF.

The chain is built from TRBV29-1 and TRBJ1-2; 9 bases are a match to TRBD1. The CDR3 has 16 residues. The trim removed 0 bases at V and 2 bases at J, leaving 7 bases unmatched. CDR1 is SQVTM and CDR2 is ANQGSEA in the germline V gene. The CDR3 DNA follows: TGCAGCGTTGAAGATCAGGTACAGGGGGCGAACTATGGCTACACCTTC. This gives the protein CSVEDQVQGANYGYTF.

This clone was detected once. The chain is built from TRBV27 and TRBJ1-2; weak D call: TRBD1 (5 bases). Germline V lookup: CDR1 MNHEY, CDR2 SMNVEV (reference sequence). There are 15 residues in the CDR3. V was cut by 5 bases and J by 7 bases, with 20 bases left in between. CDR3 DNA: TGTGCCAGCAGTAACGGCAGGGTAGGGGCCTTTGGCTACACCTTC. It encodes CASSNGRVGAFGYTF.

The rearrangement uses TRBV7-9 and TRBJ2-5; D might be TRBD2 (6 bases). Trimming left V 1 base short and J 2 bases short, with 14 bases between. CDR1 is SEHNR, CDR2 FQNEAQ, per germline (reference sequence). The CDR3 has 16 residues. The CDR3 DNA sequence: TGTGCCAGCAGCTTAGTGGGCGGGGACCTTCAAGAGACCCAGTACTTC. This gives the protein CASSLVGGDLQETQYF.

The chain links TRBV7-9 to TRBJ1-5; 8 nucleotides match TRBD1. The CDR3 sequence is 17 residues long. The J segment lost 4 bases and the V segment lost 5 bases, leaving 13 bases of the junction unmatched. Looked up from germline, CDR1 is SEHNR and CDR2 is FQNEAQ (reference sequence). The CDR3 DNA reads TGTGCCAGCAGCGCTACGGTCGGGCAGGGGGCTAATCAGCCCCAGCATTTT. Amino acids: CASSATVGQGANQPQHF.

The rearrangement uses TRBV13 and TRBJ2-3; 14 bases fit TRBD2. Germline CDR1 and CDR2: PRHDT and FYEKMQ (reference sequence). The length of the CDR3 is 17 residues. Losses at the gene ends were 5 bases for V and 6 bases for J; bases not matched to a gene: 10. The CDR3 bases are TGTGCCAGCAGCCAGGGGGGACTAGCGGGAGAGACTGATACGCAGTATTTT. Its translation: CASSQGGLAGETDTQYF.

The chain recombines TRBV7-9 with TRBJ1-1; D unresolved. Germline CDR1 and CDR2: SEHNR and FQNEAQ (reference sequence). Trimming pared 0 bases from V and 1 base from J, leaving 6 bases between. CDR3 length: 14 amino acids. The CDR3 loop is CASSLARSNTEAFF. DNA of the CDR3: TGTGCCAGCAGCTTAGCGCGGTCGAACACTGAAGCTTTCTTT.

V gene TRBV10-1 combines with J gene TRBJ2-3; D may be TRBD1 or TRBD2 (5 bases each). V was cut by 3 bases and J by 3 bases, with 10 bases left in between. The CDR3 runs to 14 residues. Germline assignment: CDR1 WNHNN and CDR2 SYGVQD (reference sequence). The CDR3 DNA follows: TGCGCCAGCAGTGACTTGGGGGAGACAGATACGCAGTATTTT. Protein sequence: CASSDLGETDTQYF.

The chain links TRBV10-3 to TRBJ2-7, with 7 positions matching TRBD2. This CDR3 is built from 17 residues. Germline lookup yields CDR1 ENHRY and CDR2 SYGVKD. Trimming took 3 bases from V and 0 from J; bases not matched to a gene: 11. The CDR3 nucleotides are TGTGCCATCAGTGACCCGGTGGGCGGGAGAGGCTCCTACGAGCAGTACTTC. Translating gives CAISDPVGGRGSYEQYF.

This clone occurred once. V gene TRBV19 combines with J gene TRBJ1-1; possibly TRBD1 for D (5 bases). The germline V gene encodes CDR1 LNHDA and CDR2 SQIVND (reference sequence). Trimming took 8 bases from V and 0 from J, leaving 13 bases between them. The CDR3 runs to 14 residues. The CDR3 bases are TGTGCCAGTTCGAGGGGAGGAATGAACACTGAAGCTTTCTTT. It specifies CASSRGGMNTEAFF.

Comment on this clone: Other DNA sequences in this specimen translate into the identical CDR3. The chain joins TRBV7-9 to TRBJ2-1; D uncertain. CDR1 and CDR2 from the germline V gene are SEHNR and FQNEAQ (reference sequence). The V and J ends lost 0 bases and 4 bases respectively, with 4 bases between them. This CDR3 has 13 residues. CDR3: CASSLANYNEQFF. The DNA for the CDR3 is TGTGCCAGCAGCTTAGCGAATTACAATGAGCAGTTCTTC. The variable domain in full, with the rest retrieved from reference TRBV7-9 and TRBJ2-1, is DTGVSQNPRHKITKRGQNVTFRCDPISEHNRLYWYRQTLGQGPEFLTYFQNEAQLEKSRLLSDRFSAERPKGSFSTLEIQRTEQGDSAMYLCASSLANYNEQFFGPGTRLTVL.

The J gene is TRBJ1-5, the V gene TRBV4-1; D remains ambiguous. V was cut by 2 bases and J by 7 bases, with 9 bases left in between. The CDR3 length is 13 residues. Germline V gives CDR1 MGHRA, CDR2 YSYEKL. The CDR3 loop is CASSQLVQQPQHF. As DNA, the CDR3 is TGCGCCAGCAGCCAACTCGTTCAACAGCCCCAGCATTTT.

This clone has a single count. In DNA form, the CDR3 reads TGTGCCAGTCTAAACAGCAATGAGCAGTTCTTC. Residues: CASLNSNEQFF. The V and J genes are TRBV2 and TRBJ2-1; D is ambiguous. The germline CDR1 and CDR2 sequences are SNHLY and FYNNEI. The V gene lost 9 bases and the J gene lost 6 bases, with 9 bases spanning the gap. The CDR3 has 11 residues.

The CDR3, as DNA: TGTGCCAGCTGGGGGTTTAACACTGAAGCTTTCTTT. It translates to CASWGFNTEAFF. The gene calls are TRBV19 and TRBJ1-1; a possible D gene is TRBD1 (5 bases). The CDR3 is 12 residues long. Looked up from germline, CDR1 is LNHDA and CDR2 is SQIVND (reference sequence). V lost 9 bases to trimming and J lost 2 bases, with 10 bases between them.